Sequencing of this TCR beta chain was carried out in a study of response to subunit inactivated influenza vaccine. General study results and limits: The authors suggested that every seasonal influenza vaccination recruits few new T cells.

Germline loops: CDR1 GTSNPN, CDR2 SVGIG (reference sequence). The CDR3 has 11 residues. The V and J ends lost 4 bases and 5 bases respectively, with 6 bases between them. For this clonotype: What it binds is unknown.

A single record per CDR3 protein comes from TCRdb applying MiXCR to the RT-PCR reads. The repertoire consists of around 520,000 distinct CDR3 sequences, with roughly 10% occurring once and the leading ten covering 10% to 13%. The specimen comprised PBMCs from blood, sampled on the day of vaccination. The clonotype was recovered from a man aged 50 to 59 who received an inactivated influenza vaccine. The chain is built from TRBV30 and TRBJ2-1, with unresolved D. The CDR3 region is CAWTDNNEQFF. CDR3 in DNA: TGTGCCTGGACGGATAACAATGAGCAGTTCTTC.